This passage covers 8 T cell receptor beta chains from one sample sequenced in a study of blood T cell repertoires in COVID-19. Profiled with immunoSEQ multiplex PCR; TCRdb holds only in-frame clones, not every one. Of about 290,000 clones listed, around 85% are singletons. Sequencing input: peripheral blood. The receptor set was obtained from a woman between 45 and 60 years old with active or convalescent COVID-19.

The sample holds one count of this clone. The CDR3 loop is CASSLGLAGGPHENIQYF. CDR3 DNA: TGTGCCAGCAGCTTGGGATTAGCGGGAGGGCCTCACGAAAACATTCAGTACTTC. The gene calls are TRBV5-4 and TRBJ2-4, with 11 nucleotides matching TRBD2. The CDR3 contains 18 residues. In germline, CDR1 is SGHNT, CDR2 YYREEE (reference sequence). The V and J ends lost 0 bases and 5 bases, in that order; junction bases with no gene match: 10. The entire variable domain, with the rest obtained from reference TRBV5-4 and TRBJ2-4, is as follows: ETGVTQSPTHLIKTRGQQVTLRCSSQSGHNTVSWYQQALGQGPQFIFQYYREEENGRGNFPPRFSGLQFPNYSSELNVNALELDDSALYLCASSLGLAGGPHENIQYFGAGTRLSVL.

This clone was seen once. This chain links TRBV28 with TRBJ2-7, with 10 bases identical to TRBD2. Trimming cost V 0 bases and J 5 bases; bases outside gene matches: 16. CDR3 size: 19 residues. The germline V gene encodes CDR1 MDHEN and CDR2 SYDVKM. The DNA of the CDR3 is TGTGCCAGCAGTTTATGGCTAGCGGGAGAAATTGGGACTCGGGACGAGCAGTACTTC. As protein: CASSLWLAGEIGTRDEQYF. Based on the CDR3 plus reference TRBV28 and TRBJ2-7, the full variable domain is DVKVTQSSRYLVKRTGEKVFLECVQDMDHENMFWYRQDPGLGLRLIYFSYDVKMKEKGDIPEGYSVSREKKERFSLILESASTNQTSMYLCASSLWLAGEIGTRDEQYFGPGTRLTVT.

The chain combines TRBV5-1 with TRBJ2-7, with D possibly matching TRBD2 (5 bases). The CDR3 runs to 12 residues. The ends were cut back, 5 bases at V and 3 bases at J, with 9 bases in the middle. CDR1 and CDR2 (germline): SGHRS, YFSETQ. CDR3 nucleotides: TGCGCCAGCAGGTCGGGGAGCTACGAGCAGTACTTC. It yields the protein CASRSGSYEQYF.

The chain links TRBV3-1 (or the pseudogene TRBV3-2) to TRBJ2-7; 9 bases are a match to TRBD1. CDR1 is LGHDT and CDR2 is YNNKEL in the germline V gene (reference sequence). The V and J ends lost 0 bases and 6 bases, in that order; junction bases with no gene match: 3. The CDR3 runs 14 residues. This CDR3 reads CASSQEQGAREQYF. The CDR3 DNA sequence: TGTGCCAGCAGCCAAGAACAGGGGGCGCGCGAGCAGTACTTC.

CDR3 DNA sequence: TGTGCCTGGAGTTCTCTAGTTCCTAACACTGAAGCTTTCTTT. Its protein is CAWSSLVPNTEAFF. The V and J genes are TRBV30 and TRBJ1-1; D gene ambiguous. From germline, CDR1 is GTSNPN and CDR2 SVGIG (reference sequence). V was trimmed by 2 bases and J by 2 bases, leaving 12 bases between them. This CDR3 has 14 residues. The full variable domain, in which reference TRBV30 and TRBJ1-1 provide the parts outside the CDR3, is SQTIHQWPATLVQPVGSPLSLECTVEGTSNPNLYWYRQAAGRGLQLLFYSVGIGQISSEVPQNLSASRPQDRQFILSSKKLLLSDSGFYLCAWSSLVPNTEAFFGQGTRLTVV.

CDR3 amino acids: CASSLASGPLWEQYF. For the CDR3, the DNA is TGCGCCAGCAGCTTGGCGTCAGGGCCCCTGTGGGAGCAGTACTTC. This chain links TRBV5-1 with TRBJ2-7; D is possibly TRBD1 (5 bases). The CDR3 consists of 15 residues. Germline CDR1 reads SGHRS; CDR2 reads YFSETQ. V lost 0 bases, J lost 7 bases, and 17 bases lay in between. Full variable domain (missing parts from reference TRBV5-1 and TRBJ2-7): KAGVTQTPRYLIKTRGQQVTLSCSPISGHRSVSWYQQTPGQGLQFLFEYFSETQRNKGNFPGRFSGRQFSNSRSEMNVSTLELGDSALYLCASSLASGPLWEQYFGPGTRLTVT.

This sequence joins TRBV2 and TRBJ1-2; D perhaps matches TRBD1 (6 bases). Germline lookup yields CDR1 SNHLY and CDR2 FYNNEI. This CDR3 contains 12 residues. V was clipped by 10 bases and J by 8 bases, with 17 bases between them. CDR3 sequence: CATSPGAGGYTF. Here the CDR3 DNA reads TGTGCCACGTCCCCAGGGGCCGGGGGCTACACCTTC.

The chain recombines TRBV28 with TRBJ1-1; 10 bases line up with TRBD1. The junction had 8 bases not matched to a gene; V was cut back by 4 bases and J by 3 bases. The CDR3 length is 16 residues. CDR1 and CDR2 from the germline V gene are MDHEN and SYDVKM. This chain's CDR3 is CASSSDRGRGDTEAFF. CDR3 bases: TGTGCCAGCAGTTCAGACAGGGGGCGCGGGGACACTGAAGCTTTCTTT.